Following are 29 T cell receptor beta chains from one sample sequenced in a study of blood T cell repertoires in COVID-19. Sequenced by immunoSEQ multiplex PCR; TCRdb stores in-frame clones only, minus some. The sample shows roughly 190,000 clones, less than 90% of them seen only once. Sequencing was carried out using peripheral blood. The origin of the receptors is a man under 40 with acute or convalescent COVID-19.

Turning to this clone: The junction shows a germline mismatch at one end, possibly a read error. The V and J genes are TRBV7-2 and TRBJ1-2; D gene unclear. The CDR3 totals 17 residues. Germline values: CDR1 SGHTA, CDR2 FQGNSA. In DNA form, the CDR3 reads TGTGCCAGCAGCTTAGATTATGAGGCGGGAAGGAACTATAGCTACACCTTC. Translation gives CASSLDYEAGRNYSYTF. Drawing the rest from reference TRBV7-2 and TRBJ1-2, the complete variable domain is GAGVSQSPSNKVTEKGKDVELRCDPISGHTALYWYRQSLGQGLEFLIYFQGNSAPDKSGLPSDRFSAERTGGSVSTLTIQRTQQEDSAVYLCASSLDYEAGRNYSYTFGSGTRLTVV.

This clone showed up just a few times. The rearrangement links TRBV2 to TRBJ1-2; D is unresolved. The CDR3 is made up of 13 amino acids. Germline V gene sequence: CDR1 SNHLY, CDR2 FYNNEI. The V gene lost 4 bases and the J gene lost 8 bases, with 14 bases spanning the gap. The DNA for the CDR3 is TGTGCCAGCAGTGTCCTAGGCGATAGGGGCTACACCTTC. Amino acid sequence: CASSVLGDRGYTF.

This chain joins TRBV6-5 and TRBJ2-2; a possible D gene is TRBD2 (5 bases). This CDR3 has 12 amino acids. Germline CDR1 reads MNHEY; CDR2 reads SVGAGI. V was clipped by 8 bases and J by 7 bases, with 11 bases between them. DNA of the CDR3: TGTGCCAGCCAACTAGTGGGCGGGGAGCTGTTTTTT. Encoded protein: CASQLVGGELFF.

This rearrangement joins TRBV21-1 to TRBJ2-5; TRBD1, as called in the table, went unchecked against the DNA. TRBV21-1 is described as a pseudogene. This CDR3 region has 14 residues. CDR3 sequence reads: CASSPRVPQETQYF. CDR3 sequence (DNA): TGTGCCAGCAGCCCCAGGGTCCCACAAGAGACCCAGTACTTC.

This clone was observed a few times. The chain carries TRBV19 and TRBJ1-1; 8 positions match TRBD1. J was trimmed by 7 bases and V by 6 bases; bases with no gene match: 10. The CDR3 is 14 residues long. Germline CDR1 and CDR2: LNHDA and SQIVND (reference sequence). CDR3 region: CASSFNRGVGEAFF. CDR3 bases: TGTGCCAGTAGCTTCAACAGGGGGGTAGGTGAAGCTTTCTTT.

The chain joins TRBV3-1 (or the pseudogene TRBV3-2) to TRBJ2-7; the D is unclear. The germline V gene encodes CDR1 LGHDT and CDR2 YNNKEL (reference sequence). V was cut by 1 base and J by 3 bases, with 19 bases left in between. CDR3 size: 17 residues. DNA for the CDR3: TGTGCCAGCAGCCAAGCGTTTAGTTGGAGCAAGATCTACGAGCAGTACTTC. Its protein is CASSQAFSWSKIYEQYF.

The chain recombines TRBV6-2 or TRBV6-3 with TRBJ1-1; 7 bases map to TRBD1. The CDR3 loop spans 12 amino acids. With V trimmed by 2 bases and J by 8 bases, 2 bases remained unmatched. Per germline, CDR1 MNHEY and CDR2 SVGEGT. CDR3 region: CASSYLDREAFF. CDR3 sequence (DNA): TGTGCCAGCAGTTACCTGGACAGGGAAGCTTTCTTT.

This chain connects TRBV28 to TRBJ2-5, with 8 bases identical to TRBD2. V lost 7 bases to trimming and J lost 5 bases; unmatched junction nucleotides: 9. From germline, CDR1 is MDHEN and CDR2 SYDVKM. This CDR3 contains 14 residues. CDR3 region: CASTVAGPGETQYF. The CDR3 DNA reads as TGTGCCAGCACAGTAGCGGGGCCGGGGGAGACCCAGTACTTC. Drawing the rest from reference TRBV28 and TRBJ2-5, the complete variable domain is DVKVTQSSRYLVKRTGEKVFLECVQDMDHENMFWYRQDPGLGLRLIYFSYDVKMKEKGDIPEGYSVSREKKERFSLILESASTNQTSMYLCASTVAGPGETQYFGPGTRLLVL.

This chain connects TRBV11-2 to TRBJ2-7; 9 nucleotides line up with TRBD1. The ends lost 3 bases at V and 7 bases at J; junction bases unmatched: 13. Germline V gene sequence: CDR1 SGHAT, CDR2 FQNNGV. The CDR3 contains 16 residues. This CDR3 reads CASSFFASGQGTEQYF. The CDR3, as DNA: TGTGCCAGCAGCTTTTTTGCATCGGGACAGGGTACAGAGCAGTACTTC.

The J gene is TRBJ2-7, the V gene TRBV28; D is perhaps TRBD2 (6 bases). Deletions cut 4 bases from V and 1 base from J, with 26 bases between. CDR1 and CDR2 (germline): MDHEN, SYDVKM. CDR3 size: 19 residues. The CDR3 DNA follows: TGTGCCAGCAGTTCCCCAGCGGGTCGTCAGGCGGGAAAATCCTACGAGCAGTACTTC. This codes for CASSSPAGRQAGKSYEQYF.

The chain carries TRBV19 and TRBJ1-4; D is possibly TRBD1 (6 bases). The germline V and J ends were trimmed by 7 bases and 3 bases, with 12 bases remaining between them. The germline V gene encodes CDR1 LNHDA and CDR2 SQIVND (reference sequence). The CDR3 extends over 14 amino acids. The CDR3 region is CASKGGLANEKLFF. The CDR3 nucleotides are TGTGCCAGTAAGGGGGGGCTAGCTAATGAAAAACTGTTTTTT.

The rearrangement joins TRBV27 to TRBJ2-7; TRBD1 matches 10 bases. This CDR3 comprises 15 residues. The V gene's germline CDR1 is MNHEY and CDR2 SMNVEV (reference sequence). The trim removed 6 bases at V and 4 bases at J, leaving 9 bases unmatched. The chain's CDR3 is CASRFPGQGRYEQYF. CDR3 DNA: TGTGCCAGCAGATTTCCGGGACAGGGGCGGTACGAGCAGTACTTC.

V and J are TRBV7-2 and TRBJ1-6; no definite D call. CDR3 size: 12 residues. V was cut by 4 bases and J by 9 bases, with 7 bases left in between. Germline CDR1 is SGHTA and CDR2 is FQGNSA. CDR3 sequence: CASSSLSSPLHF. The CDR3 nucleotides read TGTGCCAGCAGCTCTCTAAGTTCACCCCTCCACTTT.

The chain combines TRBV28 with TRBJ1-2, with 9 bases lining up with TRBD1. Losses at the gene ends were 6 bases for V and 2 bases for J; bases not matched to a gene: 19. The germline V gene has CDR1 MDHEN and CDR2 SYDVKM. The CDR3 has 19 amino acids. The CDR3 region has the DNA TGTGCCAGCAGGCCCTATGGGGGGGTGGGACAGGGAGGCAACTATGGCTACACCTTC. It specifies CASRPYGGVGQGGNYGYTF.

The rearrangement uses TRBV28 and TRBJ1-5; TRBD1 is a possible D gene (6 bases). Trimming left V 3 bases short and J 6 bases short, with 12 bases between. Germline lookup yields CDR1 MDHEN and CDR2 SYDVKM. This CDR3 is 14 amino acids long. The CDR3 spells CASSLTQGGQPQHF. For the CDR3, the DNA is TGTGCCAGCAGTTTGACACAAGGGGGTCAGCCCCAGCATTTT.

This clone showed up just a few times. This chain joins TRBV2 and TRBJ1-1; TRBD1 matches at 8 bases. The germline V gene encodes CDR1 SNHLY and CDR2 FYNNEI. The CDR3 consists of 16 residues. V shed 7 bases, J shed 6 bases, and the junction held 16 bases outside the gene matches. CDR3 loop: CASTYGNQGAQAEAFF. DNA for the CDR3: TGTGCCAGCACCTACGGAAATCAGGGGGCGCAGGCTGAAGCTTTCTTT.

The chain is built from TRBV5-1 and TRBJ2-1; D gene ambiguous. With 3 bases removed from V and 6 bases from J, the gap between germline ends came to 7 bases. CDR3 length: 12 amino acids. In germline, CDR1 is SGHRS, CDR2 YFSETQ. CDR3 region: CASSSYINEQFF. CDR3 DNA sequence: TGCGCCAGCAGCTCTTACATCAATGAGCAGTTCTTC.

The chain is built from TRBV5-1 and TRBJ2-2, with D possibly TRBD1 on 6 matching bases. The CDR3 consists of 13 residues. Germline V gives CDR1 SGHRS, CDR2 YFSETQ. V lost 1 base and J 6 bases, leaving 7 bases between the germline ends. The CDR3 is CASSLTGSGELFF. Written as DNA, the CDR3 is TGCGCCAGCAGCTTGACAGGGTCCGGGGAGCTGTTTTTT. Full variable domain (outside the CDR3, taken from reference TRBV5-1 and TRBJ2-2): KAGVTQTPRYLIKTRGQQVTLSCSPISGHRSVSWYQQTPGQGLQFLFEYFSETQRNKGNFPGRFSGRQFSNSRSEMNVSTLELGDSALYLCASSLTGSGELFFGEGSRLTVL.

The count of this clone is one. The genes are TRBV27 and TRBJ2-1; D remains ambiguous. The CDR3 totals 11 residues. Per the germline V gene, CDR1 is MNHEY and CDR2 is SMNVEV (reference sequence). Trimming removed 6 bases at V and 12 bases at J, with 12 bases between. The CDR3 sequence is CASSKGVTQFF. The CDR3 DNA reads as TGTGCCAGCAGCAAAGGAGTTACGCAGTTCTTC.

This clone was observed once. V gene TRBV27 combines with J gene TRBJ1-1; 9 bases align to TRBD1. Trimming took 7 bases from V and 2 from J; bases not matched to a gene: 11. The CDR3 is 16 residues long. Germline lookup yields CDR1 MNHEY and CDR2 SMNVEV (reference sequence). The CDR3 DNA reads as TGTGCCAGCACCAGAATGGACAGGGGCACTAACACTGAAGCTTTCTTT. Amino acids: CASTRMDRGTNTEAFF.

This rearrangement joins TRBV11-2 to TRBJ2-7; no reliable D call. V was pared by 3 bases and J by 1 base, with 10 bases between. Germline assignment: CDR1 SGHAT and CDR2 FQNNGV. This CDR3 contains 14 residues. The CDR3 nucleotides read TGTGCCAGCAGCTTGGTTAGATTTTCCTACGAGCAGTACTTC. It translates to CASSLVRFSYEQYF.

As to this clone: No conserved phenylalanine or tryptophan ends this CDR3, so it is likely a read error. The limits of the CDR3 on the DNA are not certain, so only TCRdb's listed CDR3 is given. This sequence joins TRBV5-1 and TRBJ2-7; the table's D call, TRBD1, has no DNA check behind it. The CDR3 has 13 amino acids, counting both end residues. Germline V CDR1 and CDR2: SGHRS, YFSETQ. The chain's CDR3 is CASSSDGAGTLLI.

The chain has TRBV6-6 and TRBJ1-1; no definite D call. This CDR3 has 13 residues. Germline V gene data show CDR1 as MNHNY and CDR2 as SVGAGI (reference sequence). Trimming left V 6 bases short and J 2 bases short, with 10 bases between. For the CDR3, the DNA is TGTGCCAGCAGGTCATCGGGTAACACTGAAGCTTTCTTT. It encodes CASRSSGNTEAFF.

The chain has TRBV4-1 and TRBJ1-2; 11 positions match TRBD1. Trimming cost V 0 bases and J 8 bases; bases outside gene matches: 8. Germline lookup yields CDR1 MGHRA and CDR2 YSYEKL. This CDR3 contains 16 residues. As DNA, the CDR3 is TGCGCCAGCAGCCAAGAGTGGGGACAGGGGGAAGGAGGCTACACCTTC. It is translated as CASSQEWGQGEGGYTF.

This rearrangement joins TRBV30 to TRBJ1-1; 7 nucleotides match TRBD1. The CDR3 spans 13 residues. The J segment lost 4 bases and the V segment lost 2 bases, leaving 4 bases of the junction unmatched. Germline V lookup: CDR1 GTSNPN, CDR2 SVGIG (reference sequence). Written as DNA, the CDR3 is TGTGCCTGGAGTTTAACAGGGGCCACTGAAGCTTTCTTT. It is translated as CAWSLTGATEAFF. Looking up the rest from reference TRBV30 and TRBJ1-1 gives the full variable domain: SQTIHQWPATLVQPVGSPLSLECTVEGTSNPNLYWYRQAAGRGLQLLFYSVGIGQISSEVPQNLSASRPQDRQFILSSKKLLLSDSGFYLCAWSLTGATEAFFGQGTRLTVV.

CDR3 DNA sequence: TGTGCCACCCGGACTAGCGACCAACTTAGCGAGCAGTACTTC. It codes for CATRTSDQLSEQYF. This chain links TRBV2 with TRBJ2-7, with 9 bases aligning to TRBD2. With 10 bases clipped from V and 6 bases from J, the junction kept 13 bases outside the gene matches. This CDR3 spans 14 amino acids. Germline V lookup: CDR1 SNHLY, CDR2 FYNNEI.

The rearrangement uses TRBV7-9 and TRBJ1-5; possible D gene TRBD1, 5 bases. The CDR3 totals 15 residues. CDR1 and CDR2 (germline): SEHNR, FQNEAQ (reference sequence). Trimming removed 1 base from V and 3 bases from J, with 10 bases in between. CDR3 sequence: CASSLGGHPNQPQHF. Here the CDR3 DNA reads TGTGCCAGCAGCTTAGGCGGACATCCCAATCAGCCCCAGCATTTT.

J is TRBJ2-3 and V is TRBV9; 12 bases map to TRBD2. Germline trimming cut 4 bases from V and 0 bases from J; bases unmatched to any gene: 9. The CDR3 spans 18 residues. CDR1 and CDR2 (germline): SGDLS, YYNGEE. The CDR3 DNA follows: TGTGCCAGCAGCCCACGACTAGCGGGAGCGTTTAGCACAGATACGCAGTATTTT. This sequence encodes CASSPRLAGAFSTDTQYF.

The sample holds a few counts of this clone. This CDR3 reads CASSLFREPQHF. The CDR3, as DNA: TGTGCCAGCAGTTTGTTTCGGGAGCCCCAGCATTTT. J is TRBJ1-5 and V is TRBV28; D is unresolved. This CDR3 contains 12 residues. Germline V lookup: CDR1 MDHEN, CDR2 SYDVKM. V lost 3 bases to trimming and J lost 8 bases, with 8 bases between them.